This entry lists 20 T cell receptor beta chains sequenced from one sample in a study of blood T cell repertoires in COVID-19. Generated by immunoSEQ multiplex PCR, the TCRdb table keeps only in-frame clones and is missing some. There are around 260,000 clones in the sample; around nine tenths occur only once, and roughly a tenth lies in the top ten. Sequenced: peripheral blood. Every receptor here comes from a woman between 70 and 85 years old with COVID-19, enrolled during active disease.

This chain uses TRBV3-1 (or the pseudogene TRBV3-2) with TRBJ2-1; 9 bases line up with TRBD1. This CDR3 has 18 amino acids. The germline CDR1 and CDR2 sequences are LGHDT and YNNKEL (reference sequence). The ends lost 4 bases at V and 4 bases at J; junction bases unmatched: 14. The CDR3 sequence: CASSLQGGGTGTYNEQFF. CDR3 in DNA: TGTGCCAGCAGCCTCCAGGGGGGCGGGACAGGGACTTACAATGAGCAGTTCTTC.

This clone was recorded only once. V usage is TRBV6-2 or TRBV6-3 and J usage is TRBJ2-1; the D gene is possibly TRBD1 (6 bases). The CDR3 is 14 residues long. CDR1 and CDR2 (germline): MNHEY, SVGEGT. V lost 5 bases to trimming and J lost 7 bases, with 15 bases between them. CDR3 residues: CASSIRSRGNEQFF. The CDR3 coding sequence is TGTGCCAGCAGTATCCGGTCGAGGGGGAATGAGCAGTTCTTC.

The genes are TRBV7-8 and TRBJ2-7; a possible D gene is TRBD2 (7 bases). The CDR3 extends over 15 amino acids. With 5 bases removed from V and 3 bases from J, the gap between germline ends came to 17 bases. Per the germline V gene, CDR1 is SGHVS and CDR2 is FQNEAQ. CDR3 loop: CASSDKGGRSYEQYF. Written as DNA, the CDR3 is TGTGCCAGCAGCGACAAGGGGGGGCGGAGCTACGAGCAGTACTTC. Variable domain in full (rest from reference TRBV7-8 and TRBJ2-7): GAGVSQSPRYKVAKRGQDVALRCDPISGHVSLFWYQQALGQGPEFLTYFQNEAQLDKSGLPSDRFFAERPEGSVSTLKIQRTQQEDSAVYLCASSDKGGRSYEQYFGPGTRLTVT.

This clone has just one count. The chain has TRBV9 and TRBJ1-1; D remains unclear. The V end was cut by 4 bases, the J end by 1 base, with 8 bases between. The length of the CDR3 is 13 residues. Germline V gene data show CDR1 as SGDLS and CDR2 as YYNGEE. CDR3 sequence (DNA): TGTGCCAGCAGCCCCCCGGGGAACACTGAAGCTTTCTTT. It codes for CASSPPGNTEAFF.

V is TRBV6-2 or TRBV6-3 and J is TRBJ1-6; 7 bases are a match to TRBD1. Germline assignment: CDR1 MNHEY and CDR2 SVGEGT. CDR3 length: 16 residues. J was trimmed by 10 bases and V by 5 bases; bases with no gene match: 14. CDR3 sequence (DNA): TGTGCCAGCAGTACAATCCCGGGGACAGTCTCATCACCCCTCCACTTT. Protein sequence: CASSTIPGTVSSPLHF.

This clone was detected only a few times. The rearrangement uses TRBV14 and TRBJ2-5; 8 positions agree with TRBD1. The length of the CDR3 is 15 residues. The ends lost 5 bases at V and 4 bases at J; junction bases unmatched: 9. CDR1 SGHDN and CDR2 FVKESK come from the germline V gene. DNA for the CDR3: TGTGCCAGCAGCTTTACGACAGGGGTTGGAGAGACCCAGTACTTC. Protein product: CASSFTTGVGETQYF.

The chain recombines TRBV10-3 with TRBJ2-5, with TRBD2 identical over 11 bases. From germline, CDR1 is ENHRY and CDR2 SYGVKD. V shed 4 bases and J 3 bases; nucleotides not matched to a gene: 4. This CDR3 contains 15 residues. The CDR3 nucleotides are TGTGCCATCAGTGGTTTGGGACTAGCGGAAGAGACCCAGTACTTC. It translates to CAISGLGLAEETQYF.

The chain carries TRBV11-2 and TRBJ1-4; D is ambiguous. The CDR3 is 15 amino acids. The V gene's germline CDR1 is SGHAT and CDR2 FQNNGV. V lost 2 bases, J lost 3 bases, and 10 bases lay in between. The CDR3 spells CASSLSRVPNEKLFF. The CDR3 coding sequence is TGTGCCAGCAGCTTATCCCGGGTGCCTAATGAAAAACTGTTTTTT.

This clone was observed a single time. The chain joins TRBV5-4 to TRBJ2-7; 10 bases fit TRBD2. The CDR3 is 14 amino acids. Germline CDR1 is SGHNT and CDR2 is YYREEE (reference sequence). V lost 2 bases, J lost 2 bases, and 1 base stayed unmatched. The CDR3: CASSLAGGPYEQYF. The CDR3 nucleotides are TGTGCCAGCAGCTTAGCGGGAGGGCCCTACGAGCAGTACTTC.

This rearrangement joins TRBV24-1 to TRBJ1-2; D remains unclear. This CDR3 comprises 14 residues. Trimming cost V 3 bases and J 0 bases, with 7 bases left between them. Germline values: CDR1 KGHDR, CDR2 SFDVKD. The DNA for the CDR3 is TGTGCCACCAGTGATCCCCTAGCTAACTATGGCTACACCTTC. Its protein product is CATSDPLANYGYTF.

The sample holds one count of this clone. V usage is TRBV11-2 and J usage is TRBJ2-2; the D is unclear. With 1 base removed from V and 1 base from J, the gap between germline ends came to 4 bases. CDR3 length: 14 residues. CDR1 and CDR2 from the germline V gene are SGHAT and FQNNGV. The CDR3 DNA follows: TGTGCCAGCAGCTTAGGACAGAACACCGGGGAGCTGTTTTTT. It codes for CASSLGQNTGELFF.

The chain couples TRBV19 to TRBJ1-2; D remains unclear. The germline V and J ends were trimmed by 5 bases and 6 bases, with 19 bases remaining between them. Looked up from germline, CDR1 is LNHDA and CDR2 is SQIVND (reference sequence). The CDR3 covers 15 residues. CDR3 DNA sequence: TGTGCCAGTAGTTTCTCGGGATCCCCGGGGAATGGCTACACCTTC. Its protein is CASSFSGSPGNGYTF.

The rearrangement links TRBV5-1 to TRBJ1-1; D call uncertain. CDR1 is SGHRS, CDR2 YFSETQ, per germline. Deletions cut 0 bases from V and 2 bases from J, with 17 bases between. CDR3 length: 17 amino acids. The chain's CDR3 is CASSLAFSREINTEAFF. The CDR3 bases are TGCGCCAGCAGCTTGGCATTTAGCCGGGAGATAAACACTGAAGCTTTCTTT.

The gene calls are TRBV19 and TRBJ2-3, with D unclear. V lost 4 bases to trimming and J lost 2 bases, with 10 bases between them. Germline V gives CDR1 LNHDA, CDR2 SQIVND (reference sequence). The CDR3 sequence is 14 residues long. Here the CDR3 DNA reads TGTGCCAGTAGTAACGGCCAGGACACAGATACGCAGTATTTT. Encoded protein: CASSNGQDTDTQYF. Variable domain in full (rest from reference TRBV19 and TRBJ2-3): DGGITQSPKYLFRKEGQNVTLSCEQNLNHDAMYWYRQDPGQGLRLIYYSQIVNDFQKGDIAEGYSVSREKKESFPLTVTSAQKNPTAFYLCASSNGQDTDTQYFGPGTRLTVL.

As regards this clone: At one end the junction does not follow the germline gene, possibly because of a read error. V and J are TRBV6-1 and TRBJ2-7; the match to TRBD1 covers 11 bases. The CDR3 covers 14 residues. Germline values: CDR1 MNHNS, CDR2 SASEGT. The DNA of the CDR3 is TGTGCCAGCAGGGAAGGACAGGGGGCATACGAGCAGTACTTC. This gives the protein CASREGQGAYEQYF.

This chain uses TRBV6-5 with TRBJ2-7; weak D call: TRBD2 (5 bases). The V end lost 0 bases, the J end lost 4 bases, and 13 bases lay between the germline ends. The CDR3 length is 15 residues. Germline values: CDR1 MNHEY, CDR2 SVGAGI. Written as DNA, the CDR3 is TGTGCCAGCAGTTACTCGTGGGAGTCAGGATACGAGCAGTACTTC. It translates to CASSYSWESGYEQYF.

V and J are TRBV7-8 and TRBJ1-6; D is unresolved. Trimming took 4 bases from V and 8 from J, leaving 15 bases between them. In germline, CDR1 is SGHVS, CDR2 FQNEAQ. This CDR3 has 15 amino acids. The CDR3 bases are TGTGCCAGCAGCTCGGCATCCGGGTTGGATTCACCCCTCCACTTT. It yields the protein CASSSASGLDSPLHF. Full variable domain (missing parts from reference TRBV7-8 and TRBJ1-6): GAGVSQSPRYKVAKRGQDVALRCDPISGHVSLFWYQQALGQGPEFLTYFQNEAQLDKSGLPSDRFFAERPEGSVSTLKIQRTQQEDSAVYLCASSSASGLDSPLHFGNGTRLTVT.

V usage is TRBV7-8 and J usage is TRBJ1-3; TRBD1 matches at 8 bases. This CDR3 region has 14 residues. V shed 0 bases, J shed 8 bases, and the junction held 3 bases outside the gene matches. Germline CDR1 and CDR2: SGHVS and FQNEAQ. The CDR3 protein is CASSLAGQGDTIYF. The CDR3 nucleotides read TGTGCCAGCAGCTTAGCCGGACAGGGTGACACCATATATTTT.

The chain has TRBV5-1 and TRBJ2-6; 7 bases map to TRBD1. Trimming took 4 bases from V and 8 from J; bases not matched to a gene: 3. Germline CDR1 SGHRS, CDR2 YFSETQ. The CDR3 totals 13 residues. The CDR3 is CASSPGQSNVLTF. The CDR3 DNA follows: TGCGCCAGCAGCCCGGGACAGTCCAACGTCCTGACTTTC. The full variable domain, its missing parts supplied by reference TRBV5-1 and TRBJ2-6, is KAGVTQTPRYLIKTRGQQVTLSCSPISGHRSVSWYQQTPGQGLQFLFEYFSETQRNKGNFPGRFSGRQFSNSRSEMNVSTLELGDSALYLCASSPGQSNVLTFGAGSRLTVL.

This chain connects TRBV19 to TRBJ1-1; 10 bases agree with TRBD1. The germline CDR1 and CDR2 sequences are LNHDA and SQIVND (reference sequence). Losses at the gene ends were 3 bases for V and 5 bases for J; bases not matched to a gene: 6. The CDR3 contains 15 residues. The CDR3 sequence: CASSIAGTGVTEAFF. CDR3 in DNA: TGTGCCAGTAGTATCGCCGGGACAGGGGTAACTGAAGCTTTCTTT.